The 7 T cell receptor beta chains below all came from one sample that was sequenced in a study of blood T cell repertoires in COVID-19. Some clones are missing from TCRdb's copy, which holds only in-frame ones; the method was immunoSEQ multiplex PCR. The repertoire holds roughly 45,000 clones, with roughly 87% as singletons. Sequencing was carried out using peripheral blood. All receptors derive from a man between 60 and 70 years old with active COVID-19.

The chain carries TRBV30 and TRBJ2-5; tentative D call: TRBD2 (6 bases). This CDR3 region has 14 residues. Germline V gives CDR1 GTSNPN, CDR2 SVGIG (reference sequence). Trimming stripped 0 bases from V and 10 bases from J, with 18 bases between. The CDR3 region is CAWSVDLFLGGQYF. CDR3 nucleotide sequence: TGTGCCTGGAGTGTAGATCTATTCCTGGGAGGCCAGTACTTC.

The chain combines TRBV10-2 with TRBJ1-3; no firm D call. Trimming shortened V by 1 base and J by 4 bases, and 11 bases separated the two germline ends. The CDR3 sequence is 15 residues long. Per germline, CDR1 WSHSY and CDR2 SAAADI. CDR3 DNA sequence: TGCGCCAGCAGTGAGTGGAGTGGTCGAGGAAACACCATATATTTT. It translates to CASSEWSGRGNTIYF.

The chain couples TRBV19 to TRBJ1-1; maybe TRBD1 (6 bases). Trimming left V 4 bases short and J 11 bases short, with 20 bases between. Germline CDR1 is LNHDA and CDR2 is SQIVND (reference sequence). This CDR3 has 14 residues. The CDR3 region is CASSTQGQPFEAFF. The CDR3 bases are TGTGCCAGTAGTACCCAAGGACAGCCATTCGAGGCTTTCTTT.

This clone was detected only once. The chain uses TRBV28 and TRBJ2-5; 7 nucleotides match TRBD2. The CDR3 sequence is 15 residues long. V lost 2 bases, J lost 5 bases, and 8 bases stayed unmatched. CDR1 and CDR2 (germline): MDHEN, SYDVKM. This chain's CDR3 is CASSLTSDWHETQYF. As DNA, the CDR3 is TGTGCCAGCAGTTTAACTAGCGACTGGCACGAGACCCAGTACTTC.

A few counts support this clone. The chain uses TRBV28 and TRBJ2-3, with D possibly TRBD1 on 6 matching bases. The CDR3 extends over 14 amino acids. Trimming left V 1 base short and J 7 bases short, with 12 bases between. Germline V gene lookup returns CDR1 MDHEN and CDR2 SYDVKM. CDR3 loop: CASSLLGRGNTQYF. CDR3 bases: TGTGCCAGCAGTTTATTGGGCAGGGGAAATACGCAGTATTTT.

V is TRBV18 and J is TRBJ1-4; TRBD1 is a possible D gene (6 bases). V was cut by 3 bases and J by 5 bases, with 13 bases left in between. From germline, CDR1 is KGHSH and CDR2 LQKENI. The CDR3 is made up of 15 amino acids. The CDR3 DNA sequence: TGTGCCAGCTCACCCCCGGGACAACTAAATGAAAAACTGTTTTTT. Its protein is CASSPPGQLNEKLFF.

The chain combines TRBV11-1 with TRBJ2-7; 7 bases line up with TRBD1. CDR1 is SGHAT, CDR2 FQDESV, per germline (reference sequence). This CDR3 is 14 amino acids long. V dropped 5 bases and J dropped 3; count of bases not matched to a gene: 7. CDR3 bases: TGTGCCAGCAGCCCACGGACAGGCAACTACGAGCAGTACTTC. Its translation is CASSPRTGNYEQYF.